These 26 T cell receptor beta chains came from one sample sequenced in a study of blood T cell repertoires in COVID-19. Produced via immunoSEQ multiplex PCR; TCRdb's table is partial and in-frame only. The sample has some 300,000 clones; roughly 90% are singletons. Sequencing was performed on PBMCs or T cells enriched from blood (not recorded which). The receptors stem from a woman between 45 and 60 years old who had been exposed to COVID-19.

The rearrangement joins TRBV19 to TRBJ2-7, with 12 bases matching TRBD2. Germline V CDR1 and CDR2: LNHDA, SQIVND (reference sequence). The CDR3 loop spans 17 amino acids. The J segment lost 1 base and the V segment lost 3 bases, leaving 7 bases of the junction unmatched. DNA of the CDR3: TGTGCCAGTAGTATTGCTAGCGGGGGGGAAGATTCCTACGAGCAGTACTTC. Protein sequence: CASSIASGGEDSYEQYF.

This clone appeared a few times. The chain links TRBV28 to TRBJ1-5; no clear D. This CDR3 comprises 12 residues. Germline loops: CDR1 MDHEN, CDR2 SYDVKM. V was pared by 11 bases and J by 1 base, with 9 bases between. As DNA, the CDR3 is TGTGCCGGTAACAAAAGCAATCAGCCCCAGCATTTT. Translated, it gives CAGNKSNQPQHF.

The CDR3 coding sequence is TGTGCCAGCAGTCTCGACAGATTTTTCTCTGGAAACACCATATATTTT. This sequence encodes CASSLDRFFSGNTIYF. The chain couples TRBV28 to TRBJ1-3; D might be TRBD1 (5 bases). The V gene's germline CDR1 is MDHEN and CDR2 SYDVKM. The CDR3 contains 16 residues. Deletions cut 5 bases from V and 0 bases from J, with 14 bases between.

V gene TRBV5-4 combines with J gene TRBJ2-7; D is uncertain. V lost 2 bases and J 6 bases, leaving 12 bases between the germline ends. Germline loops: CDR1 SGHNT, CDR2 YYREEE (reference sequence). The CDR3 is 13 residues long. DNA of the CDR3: TGTGCCAGCAGCTTTGAGACTGGAATCGAGCAGTACTTC. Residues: CASSFETGIEQYF.

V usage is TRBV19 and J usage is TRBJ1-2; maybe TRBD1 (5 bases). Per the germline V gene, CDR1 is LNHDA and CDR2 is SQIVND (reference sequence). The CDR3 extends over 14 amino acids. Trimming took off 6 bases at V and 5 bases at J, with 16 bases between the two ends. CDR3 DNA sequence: TGTGCCAGTAGCCCCAGGGAATTTCCTTATGGCTACACCTTC. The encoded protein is CASSPREFPYGYTF.

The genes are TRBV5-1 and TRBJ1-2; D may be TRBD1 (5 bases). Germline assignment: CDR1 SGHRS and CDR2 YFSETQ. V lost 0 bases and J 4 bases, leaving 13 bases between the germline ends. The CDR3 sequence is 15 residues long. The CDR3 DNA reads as TGCGCCAGCAGCTTGGACATGCGCAGGGCCTATGGCTACACCTTC. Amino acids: CASSLDMRRAYGYTF.

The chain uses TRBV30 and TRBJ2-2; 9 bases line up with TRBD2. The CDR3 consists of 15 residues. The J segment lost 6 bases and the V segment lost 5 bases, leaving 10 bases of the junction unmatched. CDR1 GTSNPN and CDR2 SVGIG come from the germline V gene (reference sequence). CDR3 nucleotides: TGTGCCTGGCTTCCTCGGCGGGGGGGCCCCGGGGAGCTGTTTTTT. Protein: CAWLPRRGGPGELFF.

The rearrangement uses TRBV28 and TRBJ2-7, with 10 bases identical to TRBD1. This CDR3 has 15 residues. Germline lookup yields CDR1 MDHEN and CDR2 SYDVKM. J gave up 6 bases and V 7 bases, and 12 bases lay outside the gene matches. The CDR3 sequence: CASTLGGQGLSEQYF. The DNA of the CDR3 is TGTGCCAGCACCTTAGGGGGACAGGGGTTATCCGAGCAGTACTTC.

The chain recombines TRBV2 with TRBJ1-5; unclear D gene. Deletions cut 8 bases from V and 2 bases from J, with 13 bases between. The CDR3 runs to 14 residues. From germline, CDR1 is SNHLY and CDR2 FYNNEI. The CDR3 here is CASAISGRNQPQHF. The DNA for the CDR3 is TGTGCCAGCGCAATAAGCGGTCGCAATCAGCCCCAGCATTTT.

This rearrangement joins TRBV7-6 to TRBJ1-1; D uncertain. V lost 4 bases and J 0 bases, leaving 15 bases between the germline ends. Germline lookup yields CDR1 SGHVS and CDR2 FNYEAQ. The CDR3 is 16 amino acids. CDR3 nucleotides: TGTGCCAGCAGCTCGCAGACGGGAGGAATGAACACTGAAGCTTTCTTT. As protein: CASSSQTGGMNTEAFF.

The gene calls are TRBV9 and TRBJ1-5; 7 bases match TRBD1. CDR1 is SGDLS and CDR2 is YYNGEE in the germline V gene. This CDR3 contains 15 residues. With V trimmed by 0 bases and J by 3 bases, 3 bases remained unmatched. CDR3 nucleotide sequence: TGTGCCAGCAGCGTAGGACAGGGAGACAATCAGCCCCAGCATTTT. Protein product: CASSVGQGDNQPQHF.

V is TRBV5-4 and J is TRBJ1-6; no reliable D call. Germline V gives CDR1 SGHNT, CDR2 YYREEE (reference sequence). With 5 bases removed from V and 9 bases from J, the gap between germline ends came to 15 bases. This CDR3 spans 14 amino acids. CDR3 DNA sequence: TGTGCCAGCAGTCGAGGGAAGGTTGGTTCACCCCTCCACTTT. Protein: CASSRGKVGSPLHF. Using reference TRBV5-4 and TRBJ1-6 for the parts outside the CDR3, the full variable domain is ETGVTQSPTHLIKTRGQQVTLRCSSQSGHNTVSWYQQALGQGPQFIFQYYREEENGRGNFPPRFSGLQFPNYSSELNVNALELDDSALYLCASSRGKVGSPLHFGNGTRLTVT.

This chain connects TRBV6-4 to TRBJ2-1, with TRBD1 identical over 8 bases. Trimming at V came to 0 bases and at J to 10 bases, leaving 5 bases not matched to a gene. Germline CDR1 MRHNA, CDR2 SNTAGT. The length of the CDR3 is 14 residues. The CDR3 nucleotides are TGTGCCAGCAGTGACTCCGCGGACAGGGCAGAGCAGTTCTTC. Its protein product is CASSDSADRAEQFF.

The CDR3 region has the DNA TGTGCCAGTTTACAGGAGAACACCGGGGAGCTGTTTTTT. It encodes CASLQENTGELFF. This chain joins TRBV19 and TRBJ2-2; a weak D match, TRBD1 (5 bases). The CDR3 length is 13 residues. The germline V and J ends were trimmed by 8 bases and 1 base, with 8 bases remaining between them. Germline values: CDR1 LNHDA, CDR2 SQIVND (reference sequence).

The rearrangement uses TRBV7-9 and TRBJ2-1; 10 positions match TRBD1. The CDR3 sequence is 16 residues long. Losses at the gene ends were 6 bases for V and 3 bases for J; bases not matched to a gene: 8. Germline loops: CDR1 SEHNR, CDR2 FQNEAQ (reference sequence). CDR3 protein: CASRYQGTGDYNEQFF. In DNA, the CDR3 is TGTGCCAGCAGGTACCAAGGGACAGGGGACTACAATGAGCAGTTCTTC.

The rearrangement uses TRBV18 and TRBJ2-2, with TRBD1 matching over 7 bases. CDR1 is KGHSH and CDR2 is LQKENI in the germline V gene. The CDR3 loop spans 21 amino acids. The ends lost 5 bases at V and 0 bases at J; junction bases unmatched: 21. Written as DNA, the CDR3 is TGTGCCAGCTCAAACGACCCCACAGGGGAATACCCAGACTCGAACACCGGGGAGCTGTTTTTT. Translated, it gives CASSNDPTGEYPDSNTGELFF. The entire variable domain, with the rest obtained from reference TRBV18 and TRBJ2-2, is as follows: NAGVMQNPRHLVRRRGQEARLRCSPMKGHSHVYWYRQLPEEGLKFMVYLQKENIIDESGMPKERFSAEFPKEGPSILRIQQVVRGDSAAYFCASSNDPTGEYPDSNTGELFFGEGSRLTVL.

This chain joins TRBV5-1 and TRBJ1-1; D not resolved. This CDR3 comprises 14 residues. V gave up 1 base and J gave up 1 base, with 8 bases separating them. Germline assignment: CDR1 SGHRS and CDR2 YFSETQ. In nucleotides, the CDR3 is TGCGCCAGCAGCTTGTGGGGAGGGAACACTGAAGCTTTCTTT. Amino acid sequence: CASSLWGGNTEAFF.

CDR3: CASSLRTVNTEAFF. CDR3 in DNA: TGTGCCAGCAGTTTACGGACAGTGAACACTGAAGCTTTCTTT. The chain joins TRBV28 to TRBJ1-1, with a weak D call TRBD1 (6 bases). Trimming shortened V by 2 bases and J by 0 bases, and 7 bases separated the two germline ends. The CDR3 is made up of 14 amino acids. Per germline, CDR1 MDHEN and CDR2 SYDVKM.

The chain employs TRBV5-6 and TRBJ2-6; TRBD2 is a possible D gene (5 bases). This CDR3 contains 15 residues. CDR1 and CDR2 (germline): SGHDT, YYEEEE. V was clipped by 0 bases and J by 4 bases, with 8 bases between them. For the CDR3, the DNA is TGTGCCAGCAGCTTGGCGGGGTACGGGGCCAACGTCCTGACTTTC. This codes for CASSLAGYGANVLTF.

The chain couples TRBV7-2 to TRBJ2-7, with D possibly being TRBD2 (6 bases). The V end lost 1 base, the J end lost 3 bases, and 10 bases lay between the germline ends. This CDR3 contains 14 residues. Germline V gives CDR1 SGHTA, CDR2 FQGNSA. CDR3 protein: CASSLGGDFYEQYF. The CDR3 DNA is TGTGCCAGCAGCTTAGGCGGGGATTTCTACGAGCAGTACTTC.

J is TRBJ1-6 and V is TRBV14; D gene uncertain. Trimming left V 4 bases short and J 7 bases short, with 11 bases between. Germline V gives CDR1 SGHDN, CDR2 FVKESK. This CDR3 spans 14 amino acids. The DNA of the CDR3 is TGTGCCAGCAGCCGATACCGGGGAAATTCACCCCTCCACTTT. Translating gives CASSRYRGNSPLHF.

In DNA form, the CDR3 reads TGCAGCTCTCAATCGGGGGGGAAACTGTTTTTT. This translates into CSSQSGGKLFF. The genes are TRBV29-1 and TRBJ1-4; the D gene is possibly TRBD1 (5 bases). Germline CDR1 SQVTM, CDR2 ANQGSEA. The V and J ends lost 8 bases and 11 bases respectively, with 15 bases between them. The length of the CDR3 is 11 residues.

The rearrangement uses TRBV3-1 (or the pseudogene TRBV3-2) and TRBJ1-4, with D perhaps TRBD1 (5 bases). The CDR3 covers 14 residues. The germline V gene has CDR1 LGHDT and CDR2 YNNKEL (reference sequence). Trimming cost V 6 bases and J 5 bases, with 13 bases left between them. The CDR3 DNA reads TGTGCCAGCAGTCTGGGTCGGGGGAATGAAAAACTGTTTTTT. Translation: CASSLGRGNEKLFF.

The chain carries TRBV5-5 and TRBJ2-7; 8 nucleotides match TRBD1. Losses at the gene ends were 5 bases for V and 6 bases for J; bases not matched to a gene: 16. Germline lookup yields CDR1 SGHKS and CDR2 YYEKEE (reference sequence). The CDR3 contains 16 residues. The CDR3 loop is CASSPTGQGGRPEQYF. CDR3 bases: TGTGCCAGCAGTCCGACTGGACAGGGCGGACGTCCCGAGCAGTACTTC.

Written as DNA, the CDR3 is TGTGCCAGCAGCTTGGGATCGGGACACATCAATCAGCCCCAGCATTTT. Protein product: CASSLGSGHINQPQHF. This rearrangement joins TRBV5-6 to TRBJ1-5, with D maybe TRBD1 (6 bases). Per the germline V gene, CDR1 is SGHDT and CDR2 is YYEEEE. Trimming shortened V by 0 bases and J by 3 bases, and 13 bases separated the two germline ends. CDR3 size: 16 residues.

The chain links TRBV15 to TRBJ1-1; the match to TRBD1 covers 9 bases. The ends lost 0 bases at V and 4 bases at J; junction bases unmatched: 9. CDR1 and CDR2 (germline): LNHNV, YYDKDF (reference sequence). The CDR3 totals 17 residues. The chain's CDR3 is CATSREYGTGYFTEAFF. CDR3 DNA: TGTGCCACCAGCAGAGAGTACGGGACAGGGTATTTCACTGAAGCTTTCTTT.